The next 21 T cell receptor beta chains were all read from a single sample in a study of CD8+CD57+ T cells in acquired aplastic anemia. Sequencing involved patients with CD8+CD57+ cell expansion previously shown by flow cytometry. TCR beta VDJ and CDR3 were profiled, and genomic DNA was the template. MiXCR, applied by TCRdb to the reads, yields one record per CDR3 protein. The table records 150,000 or so distinct CDR3 sequences, around 50% of them present only once. Sequenced sample: sorted CD4+, CD8+, or CD8+CD57+ T cells (not recorded which) from PBMCs. Every receptor here comes from a human donor with aplastic anemia.

This clonotype was seen more than once but under ten times. This rearrangement joins TRBV2 to TRBJ2-1; 10 bases agree with TRBD1. This CDR3 has 14 amino acids. With 6 bases clipped from V and 8 bases from J, the junction kept 7 bases outside the gene matches. Germline assignment: CDR1 SNHLY and CDR2 FYNNEI. In DNA, the CDR3 is TGTGCCAGCAGCCTCGACAGGGGGCAGGATGAGCAGTTCTTC. Translation: CASSLDRGQDEQFF.

J is TRBJ2-1 and V is TRBV6-1, with 14 bases that match TRBD2. Looked up from germline, CDR1 is MNHNS and CDR2 is SASEGT. The CDR3 is 17 residues long. The V and J ends lost 6 bases and 4 bases, in that order; junction bases with no gene match: 8. The CDR3 protein is CASSRLAGGGIYNEQFF. The CDR3 nucleotides are TGTGCCAGCAGCCGACTAGCGGGGGGGGGAATTTACAATGAGCAGTTCTTC.

The chain couples TRBV2 to TRBJ2-2; tentatively, D is TRBD2 (6 bases). This CDR3 region has 15 residues. Deletions cut 4 bases from V and 0 bases from J, with 9 bases between. Germline V gene sequence: CDR1 SNHLY, CDR2 FYNNEI. CDR3 sequence (DNA): TGTGCCAGCAGTGCGACTAGGCCGAACACCGGGGAGCTGTTTTTT. This sequence encodes CASSATRPNTGELFF.

The CDR3 protein is CSARDPSGGGPSYEQYF. In DNA form, the CDR3 reads TGCAGTGCTAGAGATCCCTCGGGCGGGGGGCCATCCTACGAGCAGTACTTC. J is TRBJ2-7 and V is TRBV20-1, with 8 bases fitting TRBD2. The CDR3 extends over 17 amino acids. Germline CDR1 DFQATT, CDR2 SNEGSKA (reference sequence). With 0 bases clipped from V and 1 base from J, the junction kept 11 bases outside the gene matches.

This clonotype was observed a handful of times. The chain employs TRBV25-1 and TRBJ1-5, with no clear D. Germline values: CDR1 MGHDK, CDR2 SYGVNS. V was shortened by 4 bases and J by 3 bases, with 10 bases between the two germline ends. This CDR3 region has 14 residues. The CDR3 loop reads CASSGAAHNQPQHF. In nucleotides, the CDR3 is TGTGCCAGCAGTGGGGCAGCCCACAATCAGCCCCAGCATTTT.

V usage is TRBV24-1 and J usage is TRBJ2-4; 7 bases map to TRBD1. The junction had 13 bases not matched to a gene; V was cut back by 4 bases and J by 8 bases. Per the germline V gene, CDR1 is KGHDR and CDR2 is SFDVKD. This CDR3 is 16 amino acids long. In DNA form, the CDR3 reads TGTGCCACCAGTGAAAGCACAGGGGCGAGTGATTACATTCAGTACTTC. Protein: CATSESTGASDYIQYF.

This clonotype was detected ten times or more. This CDR3 reads CATSRDLTSGGAGDEQYF. The CDR3 bases are TGTGCCACCAGCAGAGATCTCACTAGCGGGGGGGCGGGGGACGAGCAGTACTTC. This sequence joins TRBV15 and TRBJ2-7; 13 nucleotides align to TRBD2. The V and J ends lost 0 bases and 5 bases, in that order; junction bases with no gene match: 10. The CDR3 has 18 residues. The germline gives CDR1 LNHNV, CDR2 YYDKDF (reference sequence).

This clonotype was counted between two and nine times. The V call is TRBV2, the J call TRBJ2-7; 10 bases are a match to TRBD1. J was trimmed by 7 bases and V by 4 bases; bases with no gene match: 7. The CDR3 is 14 residues long. Per the germline V gene, CDR1 is SNHLY and CDR2 is FYNNEI. The CDR3 sequence: CASSAATGGGEQYF. The CDR3, as DNA: TGTGCCAGCAGTGCAGCGACAGGGGGCGGGGAGCAGTACTTC. The complete variable domain, with remaining parts taken from reference TRBV2 and TRBJ2-7, reads EPEVTQTPSHQVTQMGQEVILRCVPISNHLYFYWYRQILGQKVEFLVSFYNNEISEKSEIFDDQFSVERPDGSNFTLKIRSTKLEDSAMYFCASSAATGGGEQYFGPGTRLTVT.

The chain combines TRBV15 with TRBJ1-6; the D is unclear. Germline CDR1 is LNHNV and CDR2 is YYDKDF (reference sequence). This CDR3 spans 16 amino acids. The ends were cut back, 3 bases at V and 4 bases at J, with 13 bases in the middle. The CDR3 is CATSSQEVSYNSPLHF. The CDR3 DNA reads TGTGCCACCAGCAGCCAAGAAGTCAGTTATAATTCACCCCTCCACTTT.

This clonotype was seen many times. V usage is TRBV20-1 and J usage is TRBJ2-5; D is ambiguous. V was pared by 0 bases and J by 9 bases, with 14 bases between. The CDR3 has 13 residues. Per the germline V gene, CDR1 is DFQATT and CDR2 is SNEGSKA (reference sequence). The CDR3 DNA reads TGCAGTGCTAGAGATGCCCAGTCGCAGTCCCAGTACTTC. Its protein product is CSARDAQSQSQYF.

Regarding this clonotype: One end of the junction is discordant with germline, which a read error may explain. The CDR3 loop is CACRPREFETQYF. The CDR3 coding sequence is TGTGCCTGCAGGCCCCGGGAGTTTGAGACCCAGTACTTC. The chain couples TRBV7-9 to TRBJ2-5; maybe TRBD2 (6 bases). Germline CDR1 and CDR2: SEHNR and FQNEAQ (reference sequence). CDR3 length: 13 residues.

This clonotype has more than one count but fewer than ten. V gene TRBV28 combines with J gene TRBJ1-2; D gene ambiguous. Germline CDR1 and CDR2: MDHEN and SYDVKM. The CDR3 is made up of 15 amino acids. Trimming took 7 bases from V and 4 from J, leaving 19 bases between them. The CDR3 bases are TGTGCCAGCAAGGACCACAGCGGGCGAGGCTATGGCTACACCTTC. Translating gives CASKDHSGRGYGYTF.

This clonotype was observed a handful of times. This chain uses TRBV7-2 with TRBJ2-7; D is ambiguous. The CDR3 contains 13 residues. CDR1 is SGHTA, CDR2 FQGNSA, per germline. Trimming stripped 1 base from V and 3 bases from J, with 7 bases between. The CDR3 loop is CASSLGMVYEQYF. In DNA, the CDR3 is TGTGCCAGCAGCTTAGGGATGGTCTACGAGCAGTACTTC.

This clonotype was found many times. V usage is TRBV6-1 and J usage is TRBJ2-3; D might be TRBD2 (6 bases). The germline CDR1 and CDR2 sequences are MNHNS and SASEGT. The CDR3 sequence is 14 residues long. V was pared by 4 bases and J by 4 bases, with 12 bases between. This CDR3 reads CASSAVWGADTQYF. CDR3 coding DNA: TGTGCCAGCAGTGCTGTGTGGGGGGCAGATACGCAGTATTTT.

The chain is built from TRBV19 and TRBJ2-7; D may match TRBD1 or TRBD2 (5 bases each). Germline-derived CDR1 and CDR2 are LNHDA and SQIVND (reference sequence). V lost 8 bases and J 4 bases, leaving 18 bases between the germline ends. The CDR3 consists of 14 residues. The CDR3 DNA reads as TGTGCCAGTGCCCCCGAGGGACCCTTATACGAGCAGTACTTC. Translating gives CASAPEGPLYEQYF. Full variable domain (outside the CDR3, taken from reference TRBV19 and TRBJ2-7): DGGITQSPKYLFRKEGQNVTLSCEQNLNHDAMYWYRQDPGQGLRLIYYSQIVNDFQKGDIAEGYSVSREKKESFPLTVTSAQKNPTAFYLCASAPEGPLYEQYFGPGTRLTVT.

Ten or more counts support this clonotype. The V gene is TRBV29-1, the J gene TRBJ1-4, with a tentative D call TRBD1 (6 bases). Germline V gene data show CDR1 as SQVTM and CDR2 as ANQGSEA. The CDR3 runs to 13 residues. Trimming removed 2 bases from V and 6 bases from J, with 10 bases in between. The DNA for the CDR3 is TGCAGCGTTGAACGCAGGGGTGATGAAAAACTGTTTTTT. This sequence encodes CSVERRGDEKLFF. The whole variable domain, remainder taken from reference TRBV29-1 and TRBJ1-4, is SAVISQKPSRDICQRGTSLTIQCQVDSQVTMMFWYRQQPGQSLTLIATANQGSEATYESGFVIDKFPISRPNLTFSTLTVSNMSPEDSSIYLCSVERRGDEKLFFGSGTQLSVL.

The genes are TRBV7-2 and TRBJ2-1; D remains ambiguous. The V and J ends lost 5 bases and 3 bases respectively, with 8 bases between them. The germline gives CDR1 SGHTA, CDR2 FQGNSA. The CDR3 is made up of 13 amino acids. The CDR3 DNA sequence: TGTGCCAGCAGCAGAATTTACTACAATGAGCAGTTCTTC. Its translation: CASSRIYYNEQFF.

The CDR3 sequence: CASKLQGLTDTQYF. CDR3 nucleotides: TGTGCCAGTAAGCTACAGGGCCTCACAGATACGCAGTATTTT. This chain joins TRBV19 and TRBJ2-3; D may be TRBD1 (6 bases). V lost 7 bases, J lost 2 bases, and 13 bases lay in between. The CDR3 covers 14 residues. Germline CDR1 LNHDA, CDR2 SQIVND (reference sequence).

This clonotype was counted at least ten times. The J gene is TRBJ1-5, the V gene TRBV19; tentative D call: TRBD1 (6 bases). Deletions cut 5 bases from V and 3 bases from J, with 11 bases between. Germline values: CDR1 LNHDA, CDR2 SQIVND (reference sequence). The CDR3 spans 14 residues. CDR3 amino acids: CASSAGQINQPQHF. The CDR3 DNA follows: TGTGCCAGTAGTGCCGGACAGATCAATCAGCCCCAGCATTTT. The complete variable domain, with remaining parts taken from reference TRBV19 and TRBJ1-5, reads DGGITQSPKYLFRKEGQNVTLSCEQNLNHDAMYWYRQDPGQGLRLIYYSQIVNDFQKGDIAEGYSVSREKKESFPLTVTSAQKNPTAFYLCASSAGQINQPQHFGDGTRLSIL.

The J gene is TRBJ1-6, the V gene TRBV20-1; weak D call: TRBD1 (5 bases). The germline CDR1 and CDR2 sequences are DFQATT and SNEGSKA (reference sequence). V was cut by 5 bases and J by 7 bases, with 15 bases left in between. This CDR3 is built from 14 residues. CDR3 amino acids: CSASTARENSPLHF. The CDR3 DNA follows: TGCAGTGCTTCGACAGCCCGGGAGAATTCACCCCTCCACTTT.

The V and J genes are TRBV2 and TRBJ2-7, with 7 bases matching TRBD2. CDR3 length: 14 amino acids. Germline assignment: CDR1 SNHLY and CDR2 FYNNEI. V trimming: 1 base; J trimming: 6 bases; junction bases outside the gene matches: 6. The CDR3 bases are TGTGCCAGCAGTGAAGTGGGAGGGCTGGGCGAGCAGTACTTC. It specifies CASSEVGGLGEQYF.